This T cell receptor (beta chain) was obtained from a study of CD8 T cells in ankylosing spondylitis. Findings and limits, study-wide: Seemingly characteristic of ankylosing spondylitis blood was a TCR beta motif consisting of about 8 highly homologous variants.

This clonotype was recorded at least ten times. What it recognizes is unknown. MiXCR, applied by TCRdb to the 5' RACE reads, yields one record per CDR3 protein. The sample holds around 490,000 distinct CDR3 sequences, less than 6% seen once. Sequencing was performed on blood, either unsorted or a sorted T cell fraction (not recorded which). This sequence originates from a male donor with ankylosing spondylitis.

The CDR3 DNA reads TGTGCCAGCAGACAAAACAGCCAAGAGACCCAGTACTTC. It encodes CASRQNSQETQYF. The chain couples TRBV7-2 to TRBJ2-5; D unresolved. This CDR3 comprises 13 residues. The germline V gene has CDR1 SGHTA and CDR2 FQGNSA. V was shortened by 6 bases and J by 1 base, with 9 bases between the two germline ends.